This T cell receptor beta chain is from a study of CD8 T cells in ankylosing spondylitis. Study-level points and caveats: Significantly higher representation of disease-linked clones was reported for matched ankylosing spondylitis synovial fluid. Relatively rare in peripheral blood, disease-linked clones were also CD8+. For ankylosing spondylitis blood, a TCR beta motif of 7 to 9 highly homologous variants appeared characteristic.

The CDR3 has 16 residues. V lost 3 bases, J lost 3 bases, and 4 bases stayed unmatched. Per the germline V gene, CDR1 is SGHAT and CDR2 is FQNNGV. This clonotype has just a few counts. The antigen is undetermined. TCRdb processed the 5' RACE reads anew with MiXCR; each CDR3 protein has one entry. The table shows about 130,000 distinct CDR3 sequences, with approximately 10% occurring only once. Sequenced sample: blood, either unsorted or a sorted T cell fraction (not recorded which). The TCR comes from a female donor with ankylosing spondylitis or in good health (not recorded which). V is TRBV11-2 and J is TRBJ2-1; TRBD2 matches 11 bases. The CDR3 loop reads CASSLKLAGDYNEQFF. The CDR3 coding sequence is TGTGCCAGCAGCTTGAAACTAGCGGGAGACTACAATGAGCAGTTCTTC.